This T cell receptor (beta chain) was documented in a study of radiation and T cells in renal cell carcinoma. Study background: Nephrectomy followed 15 Gy stereotactic body radiation by 4 weeks.

Assay: immunoSEQ multiplex PCR; the TCRdb copy retains only in-frame clones and omits some. The sample shows 140,000 to 150,000 clones, around 90% of them seen only once. Study outcomes and limitations: From baseline, blood top tumor clonotypes peaked at 2 weeks post-radiation. No pretreatment tumor biopsies were available for baseline clonotypes.

To note about this clone: Its target is not known.

Trimming cost V 3 bases and J 2 bases, with 11 bases left between them. From germline, CDR1 is SGDLS and CDR2 YYNGEE. The CDR3 contains 14 residues. The sample's time point: baseline pretreatment blood. Indicated treatment: 15 Gy SBRT to primary tumor, nephrectomy 4 weeks later. Clear cell pathology was present in this patient's renal cell carcinoma. V gene TRBV9 combines with J gene TRBJ1-2; D gene ambiguous. The clonotype comes from a woman between 70 and 85 years old with renal cell carcinoma. The sample consisted of blood, taken from a patient whose treatment included radiotherapy and nephrectomy. The CDR3 sequence is CASSALGANYGYTF. Here the CDR3 DNA reads TGTGCCAGCAGCGCTCTTGGAGCCAACTATGGCTACACCTTC.